These T cell receptor beta chains were read from a single sample in a study of cytomegalovirus exposure and HLA in healthy donors. Clones were read by immunoSEQ multiplex PCR, and TCRdb kept only the in-frame ones, dropping some. The sample records 150,000 to 200,000 clones, 81% being singletons. The sample consisted of PBMCs. These receptors were collected from a man aged 45-65 years in good health and CMV-seropositive. CDR3s include the opening cysteine and the closing phenylalanine or tryptophan. A D gene is named only where the DNA matches it firmly. The listing skips clone size in some rows; elsewhere it reads once, few, many or a size class.

>NA|15|TRBV7-2|NA|TRBJ2-7
TGTGCCAGCAGCCCGTCCGTGACAGGGAGGTACGAGCAGTACTTC
CASSPSVTGRYEQYF
>NA|15|TRBV7-2|NA|TRBJ2-7
TGTGCCAGCAGCTTAGGTATATTAGCTGCCTACGAGCAGTACTTC
CASSLGILAAYEQYF
>TRBD1|15|TRBV7-2|NA|TRBJ1-2
TGTGCCAGCAGCATTCGGACAGGGTATCCGGGCGGCTACACCTTC
CASSIRTGYPGGYTF
>NA|14|TRBV5-1|NA|TRBJ2-5
TGCGCCAGCAGCTTGGTTGGGGGGCAAGAGACCCAGTACTTC
CASSLVGGQETQYF
>NA|13|TRBV2|NA|TRBJ1-6
TGTGCCAGCAGCAGGGGATATAATTCACCCCTCCACTTT
CASSRGYNSPLHF
>TRBD2|16|TRBV4-1|NA|TRBJ2-3
TGCGCCAGCAGCCCCCGCCTAGCGGGTAGCACAGATACGCAGTATTTT
CASSPRLAGSTDTQYF
>TRBD1|15|TRBV28|NA|TRBJ1-5
TGTGCCAGCAGTACAGGGGGCCATAGCAATCAGCCCCAGCATTTT
CASSTGGHSNQPQHF
>TRBD1|15|TRBV15|NA|TRBJ2-1
TGTGCCACCAGCAGAGGACAGGGAACCTACAATGAGCAGTTCTTC
CATSRGQGTYNEQFF
>TRBD2|13|TRBV7-3|NA|TRBJ2-7
TGTGCCAGGGGTCCCGGCGGGAGGGTCGAGCAGTACTTC
CARGPGGRVEQYF
>TRBD1|15|TRBV10-3|NA|TRBJ1-1
TGTGCCATCGGGGGACAGGGGGCCCCCCGGACTGAAGCTTTCTTT
CAIGGQGAPRTEAFF
>NA|16|TRBV5-1|NA|TRBJ2-1
TGCGCCAGCAGCTTGGGGGGTGACAGGTTAGTCAATGAGCAGTTCTTC
CASSLGGDRLVNEQFF
>NA|11|TRBV2|few|TRBJ1-6
TGTGCCAGCATGGGGGGTTCACCCCTCCACTTT
CASMGGSPLHF
>NA|15|TRBV9|NA|TRBJ2-5
TGTGCCAGCAGCCCATCGACGGGAGTAGGAGAGACCCAGTACTTC
CASSPSTGVGETQYF
>NA|14|TRBV5-1|once|TRBJ2-2
TGCGCCAGCAGCCCCGAGGGTTACACCGGGGAGCTGTTTTTT
CASSPEGYTGELFF
>TRBD2|12|TRBV28|NA|TRBJ2-7
TGTGCCAGCAGTCTGGCGGGAGTCGAGCAGTACTTC
CASSLAGVEQYF
>NA|15|TRBV5-5|few|TRBJ2-5
TGTGCCAGCAGCTTGGTGGGGGCTGGGCTGGAGACCCAGTACTTC
CASSLVGAGLETQYF
>NA|13|TRBV7-2|NA|TRBJ2-2
TGTGCCAGCAGCTGGAGAAACACCGGGGAGCTGTTTTTT
CASSWRNTGELFF
>TRBD1|15|TRBV4-1|few|TRBJ1-3
TGCGCCAGCAGCCGAACAGGGGGGACAGGAAACACCATATATTTT
CASSRTGGTGNTIYF
>NA|14|TRBV5-1|NA|TRBJ1-1
TGCGCCAGCAGCTTGGTCCCAGGGTTCACTGAAGCTTTCTTT
CASSLVPGFTEAFF
>TRBD1|14|TRBV30|few|TRBJ1-2
TGTGCCCTCTATCTGGGACAGGGCGATACTGGCTACACCTTC
CALYLGQGDTGYTF
>NA|18|TRBV5-1|NA|TRBJ2-6
TGCGCCAGCAGCGGGGGACAATTCGAGACCCCTGGGGCCAACGTCCTGACTTTC
CASSGGQFETPGANVLTF
>NA|14|TRBV7-9|NA|TRBJ1-2
TGTGCCAGCACCGACGGCGGGGCCCCCTATGGCTACACCTTC
CASTDGGAPYGYTF
>TRBD1|16|TRBV6-1|NA|TRBJ2-2
TGTGCCAGCAGTGACACCCTCGGGACAGGGGTCGGGGAGCTGTTTTTT
CASSDTLGTGVGELFF
>NA|14|TRBV6-5|NA|TRBJ2-2
TGTGCCAGCAGTCTGGGACTGAACACCGGGGAGCTGTTTTTT
CASSLGLNTGELFF
>NA|15|TRBV28|NA|TRBJ1-1
TGTGCCAGCAGTTTATGGCAGGCGACGAACACTGAAGCTTTCTTT
CASSLWQATNTEAFF
>NA|12|TRBV30|NA|TRBJ2-7
TGTGCCTGGAGTGTACAGGGCCTCGAGCAGTACTTC
CAWSVQGLEQYF
>TRBD1|14|TRBV2|NA|TRBJ1-5
TGTGCCAGCAGTGTCGAGGGGGCGCGACAGCCCCAGCATTTT
CASSVEGARQPQHF
>TRBD2|15|TRBV6-6|NA|TRBJ2-1
TGTGCCAGCAGTTACTCAGGGACTAGCGCCAATGAGCAGTTCTTC
CASSYSGTSANEQFF
>NA|15|TRBV6-5|NA|TRBJ1-1
TGTGCCAGCAGTAGGGGGGGAATTGAGAACACTGAAGCTTTCTTT
CASSRGGIENTEAFF
>TRBD2|14|TRBV9|NA|TRBJ2-7
TGTGCCAGCAGCGTAGAAGGGCTAGCGGACGAGCAGTACTTC
CASSVEGLADEQYF
>TRBD2|15|TRBV6-1|NA|TRBJ2-7
TGTGCCAGCATTTGGAGCGGGGGGGGCCCCTACGAGCAGTACTTC
CASIWSGGGPYEQYF
>TRBD1|14|TRBV5-1|NA|TRBJ1-1
TGCGCCAGCAGCTTTTCAGGGGGCGGGCCTGAAGCTTTCTTT
CASSFSGGGPEAFF
>NA|14|TRBV7-3|NA|TRBJ2-7
TGTGCCAGCAGCCAAAGGGCAGGGACAAACGAGCAGTACTTC
CASSQRAGTNEQYF
>NA|12|TRBV30|NA|TRBJ1-1
TGTGCCTGGAGTCAACAGATGACTGAAGCTTTCTTT
CAWSQQMTEAFF
>NA|17|TRBV7-8|NA|TRBJ1-3
TGTGCCAGCAGCTTAGTTCGGGGTAGGGATTCTGGAAACACCATATATTTT
CASSLVRGRDSGNTIYF
>NA|11|TRBV2|NA|TRBJ1-1
TGTGCCAGCAGCCCCTACGGTGAAGCTTTCTTT
CASSPYGEAFF
>NA|16|TRBV10-3|NA|TRBJ2-1
TGTGCCATCAGTGAGAGAGCGAGACTAGGCTACAATGAGCAGTTCTTC
CAISERARLGYNEQFF
>TRBD1|15|TRBV6-6|NA|TRBJ1-2
TGTGCCAGCTCAAACCCGACAGGGGATCACTATGGCTACACCTTC
CASSNPTGDHYGYTF
>TRBD2|16|TRBV6-5|few|TRBJ2-5
TGTGCCAGCAGTTACGGGACTAGCGGGGGGCAAGAGACCCAGTACTTC
CASSYGTSGGQETQYF
>NA|13|TRBV2|NA|TRBJ1-5
TGTGCCAGCAGTATACAGGGCCGGCAGCCCCAGCATTTT
CASSIQGRQPQHF
>TRBD2|16|TRBV9|once|TRBJ2-5
TGTGCCAGCAGCGTTGCGGGACTAGCGGGGGTGGAGACCCAGTACTTC
CASSVAGLAGVETQYF
>NA|14|TRBV29-1|NA|TRBJ1-5
TGCAGCGTCGCCCTCCGCGATAGCAATCAGCCCCAGCATTTT
CSVALRDSNQPQHF
>NA|13|TRBV9|NA|TRBJ2-7
TGTGCCAGCAGCGAGGGGGGAGACGGGACAGTGAGCTTC
CASSEGGDGTVSF
>TRBD1|14|TRBV9|NA|TRBJ2-7
TGTGCCAGCAGCGAAAGCTCGACAGGGTACGAGCAGTACTTC
CASSESSTGYEQYF